The 8 T cell receptor beta chains below were found in one sample sequenced in a study of cytomegalovirus exposure and HLA in healthy donors (dated 2017 in TCRdb). The library was generated by the immunoSEQ multiplex PCR assay. For the multiplex PCR, a mixture combining 60 forward primers for TCR Vbeta segments and 13 reverse primers for TCR Jbeta segments was used. TCRdb took this table from immuneACCESS and kept in-frame rearrangements with V and J called. Such tables lack part of the clones; where checked against another copy, unresolved V genes explain under half of the gap, and the rest is unexplained. The sample table records about 110,000 clones; about 64% of these occur just once. Less than 3.5% of the sample belongs to the ten largest clones. Sequences were obtained from PBMCs. These receptors came from a female donor in good health and CMV-seronegative.

The chain joins TRBV5-1 to TRBJ2-1; TRBD2 matches 9 bases. The CDR3 totals 18 residues. The germline CDR1 and CDR2 sequences are SGHRS and YFSETQ. The J segment lost 2 bases and the V segment lost 5 bases, leaving 14 bases of the junction unmatched. CDR3 sequence (DNA): TGCGCCAGCAGTCAACCTACCTCTAGCGGGGCAGCCTACAATGAGCAGTTCTTC. This translates into CASSQPTSSGAAYNEQFF. The whole variable domain, remainder taken from reference TRBV5-1 and TRBJ2-1, is KAGVTQTPRYLIKTRGQQVTLSCSPISGHRSVSWYQQTPGQGLQFLFEYFSETQRNKGNFPGRFSGRQFSNSRSEMNVSTLELGDSALYLCASSQPTSSGAAYNEQFFGPGTRLTVL.

The chain links TRBV7-9 to TRBJ2-2; 7 nucleotides match TRBD2. The CDR3 runs to 17 residues. The V and J ends lost 5 bases and 4 bases, in that order; junction bases with no gene match: 13. The V gene's germline CDR1 is SEHNR and CDR2 FQNEAQ (reference sequence). The CDR3 spells CASSPPGRESSTGELFF. As DNA, the CDR3 is TGTGCCAGCAGCCCCCCCGGGCGGGAGTCTAGCACCGGGGAGCTGTTTTTT.

The chain carries TRBV19 and TRBJ1-1; no clear D gene. The CDR3 is 13 residues long. CDR1 is LNHDA, CDR2 SQIVND, per germline (reference sequence). V was clipped by 9 bases and J by 0 bases, with 11 bases between them. In nucleotides, the CDR3 is TGTGCCAGCAAGGAGCTCATGAACACTGAAGCTTTCTTT. Encoded protein: CASKELMNTEAFF.

The V gene is TRBV9, the J gene TRBJ2-1; D perhaps matches TRBD1 (5 bases). CDR1 and CDR2 from the germline V gene are SGDLS and YYNGEE. Trimming removed 0 bases at V and 10 bases at J, with 11 bases between. This CDR3 contains 13 residues. DNA of the CDR3: TGTGCCAGCAGCGTAGAGGGGATGGGGGAGCAGTTCTTC. Protein: CASSVEGMGEQFF.

The rearrangement links TRBV6-1 to TRBJ2-7; a possible D gene is TRBD2 (6 bases). CDR3 length equals 13 residues. The V gene's germline CDR1 is MNHNS and CDR2 SASEGT. V was trimmed by 7 bases and J by 0 bases, leaving 10 bases between them. Here the CDR3 DNA reads TGTGCCAGCAATTTAGCGGCCTCCTACGAGCAGTACTTC. Its protein product is CASNLAASYEQYF.

The CDR3 protein is CASSPGQTNTEAFF. The CDR3 bases are TGTGCCAGTAGTCCCGGACAGACGAACACTGAAGCTTTCTTT. The chain carries TRBV19 and TRBJ1-1; D is perhaps TRBD1 (6 bases). This CDR3 has 14 residues. CDR1 and CDR2 from the germline V gene are LNHDA and SQIVND (reference sequence). Trimming stripped 5 bases from V and 1 base from J, with 11 bases between.

The chain is built from TRBV9 and TRBJ2-1; TRBD2 agrees at 8 bases. Germline trimming cut 3 bases from V and 6 bases from J; bases unmatched to any gene: 5. CDR1 and CDR2 from the germline V gene are SGDLS and YYNGEE. This CDR3 has 14 amino acids. The CDR3 nucleotides are TGTGCCAGCAGCGATCCAACTAGCGGCAATGAGCAGTTCTTC. Protein sequence: CASSDPTSGNEQFF.

The sample holds one count of this clone. The V and J genes are TRBV6-5 and TRBJ1-6, with TRBD1 matching over 7 bases. Germline V gene lookup returns CDR1 MNHEY and CDR2 SVGAGI. There are 15 residues in the CDR3. The junction had 16 bases not matched to a gene; V was cut back by 10 bases and J by 10 bases. The CDR3 region is CATSASGTEESPLHF. For the CDR3, the DNA is TGTGCCACCTCGGCGTCCGGGACAGAGGAATCACCCCTCCACTTT.